The next 25 T cell receptor beta chains were all read from a single sample in a study of T cell responses to AZD1222 COVID-19 vaccine. Only in-frame clones appear in the TCRdb table, and some are missing; sequencing was by immunoSEQ multiplex PCR. Counted here are around 120,000 clones, 90% occurring once; the ten biggest clones make up around 6.9%. This sample comprised peripheral blood, obtained on day 0 of AZD1222 vaccination. The receptors here all came from an adult in good health.

This clone was observed a few times. This sequence joins TRBV5-5 and TRBJ1-1; a possible D gene is TRBD1 (5 bases). The CDR3 spans 16 residues. The germline CDR1 and CDR2 sequences are SGHKS and YYEKEE (reference sequence). V was trimmed by 2 bases and J by 0 bases, leaving 14 bases between them. The chain's CDR3 is CASSFDSEYLNTEAFF. CDR3 in DNA: TGTGCCAGCAGCTTTGACAGCGAATATTTGAACACTGAAGCTTTCTTT.

The table lists this clone with a count of one. This rearrangement joins TRBV7-8 to TRBJ2-1, with D perhaps TRBD2 (5 bases). Trimming left V 6 bases short and J 0 bases short, with 9 bases between. Per the germline V gene, CDR1 is SGHVS and CDR2 is FQNEAQ. The CDR3 runs to 14 residues. Here the CDR3 reads CASRAGSSYNEQFF. The CDR3 DNA reads as TGTGCCAGCAGGGCGGGCAGCTCCTACAATGAGCAGTTCTTC.

The rearrangement joins TRBV4-1 to TRBJ2-2; 11 nucleotides line up with TRBD2. V was clipped by 1 base and J by 3 bases; unmatched bases: 1. This CDR3 region has 16 residues. The germline CDR1 and CDR2 sequences are MGHRA and YSYEKL. CDR3: CASSQVLAGDTGELFF. The DNA of the CDR3 is TGCGCCAGCAGCCAAGTACTAGCGGGAGACACCGGGGAGCTGTTTTTT.

This clone was picked up one time. The chain links TRBV28 to TRBJ2-1, with TRBD2 matching over 11 bases. V was clipped by 6 bases and J by 8 bases; unmatched bases: 18. The germline CDR1 and CDR2 sequences are MDHEN and SYDVKM. The CDR3 runs to 18 residues. The CDR3 DNA follows: TGTGCCAGCAGCCTCCCGACTAGCGGGGAACTCAGACCGGATGAGCAGTTCTTC. It translates to CASSLPTSGELRPDEQFF.

The chain couples TRBV27 to TRBJ1-2; TRBD1 agrees at 10 bases. Trimming took 2 bases from V and 8 from J; bases not matched to a gene: 5. The length of the CDR3 is 14 residues. Germline CDR1 MNHEY, CDR2 SMNVEV (reference sequence). CDR3 protein: CASSLRDRGRGYTF. The DNA of the CDR3 is TGTGCCAGCAGTTTAAGGGACAGGGGAAGGGGCTACACCTTC.

The chain combines TRBV5-1 with TRBJ1-5, with D maybe TRBD1 (5 bases). Per germline, CDR1 SGHRS and CDR2 YFSETQ. The CDR3 sequence is 14 residues long. The V end was cut by 2 bases, the J end by 3 bases, with 9 bases between. The CDR3 DNA reads TGCGCCAGCAGCTTAACGGGGGACAATCAGCCCCAGCATTTT. It codes for CASSLTGDNQPQHF. Combining the CDR3 with reference TRBV5-1 and TRBJ1-5 gives the whole variable domain KAGVTQTPRYLIKTRGQQVTLSCSPISGHRSVSWYQQTPGQGLQFLFEYFSETQRNKGNFPGRFSGRQFSNSRSEMNVSTLELGDSALYLCASSLTGDNQPQHFGDGTRLSIL.

This chain uses TRBV3-1 (or the pseudogene TRBV3-2) with TRBJ1-4; 8 nucleotides match TRBD1. Per germline, CDR1 LGHDT and CDR2 YNNKEL (reference sequence). V was pared by 1 base and J by 11 bases, with 12 bases of the junction left unmatched. This CDR3 is built from 16 residues. The CDR3 region has the DNA TGTGCCAGCAGCCAAGCCGGGACAGGCGAGATGAAGAAACTGTTTTTT. Translated, it gives CASSQAGTGEMKKLFF.

The DNA for the CDR3 is TGTGCCAGTAGAGACCCTACGCGGGCCAAAAACATTCAGTACTTC. Its protein product is CASRDPTRAKNIQYF. This chain uses TRBV19 with TRBJ2-4, with D hard to call. This CDR3 comprises 15 residues. Germline CDR1 reads LNHDA; CDR2 reads SQIVND (reference sequence). V was cut by 6 bases and J by 1 base, with 13 bases left in between.

CDR3 nucleotide sequence: TGTGCCAGCCCGGGACAGGGCGCTGGGAACACTGAAGCTTTCTTT. This codes for CASPGQGAGNTEAFF. The V call is TRBV28, the J call TRBJ1-1; 9 bases fit TRBD1. V was pared by 8 bases and J by 1 base, with 8 bases of the junction left unmatched. This CDR3 is built from 15 residues. Germline loops: CDR1 MDHEN, CDR2 SYDVKM.

V usage is TRBV20-1 and J usage is TRBJ2-1; the D gene is possibly TRBD2 (6 bases). Per the germline V gene, CDR1 is DFQATT and CDR2 is SNEGSKA (reference sequence). Trimming took off 3 bases at V and 6 bases at J, with 15 bases between the two ends. The CDR3 consists of 14 residues. The CDR3, as DNA: TGCAGTGCTAGTAGGGTAGCGGCGGGCAATGAGCAGTTCTTC. Translation: CSASRVAAGNEQFF.

The CDR3 DNA follows: TGCAGCGTTGAATCGGGGGGAAGTAACACTGAAGCTTTCTTT. This gives the protein CSVESGGSNTEAFF. This rearrangement joins TRBV29-1 to TRBJ1-1; perhaps TRBD1 as D (5 bases). The CDR3 contains 14 residues. Germline CDR1 reads SQVTM; CDR2 reads ANQGSEA. V shed 2 bases and J shed 2 bases, with 12 bases lying between them. Together with reference TRBV29-1 and TRBJ1-1, the CDR3 gives the full variable domain: SAVISQKPSRDICQRGTSLTIQCQVDSQVTMMFWYRQQPGQSLTLIATANQGSEATYESGFVIDKFPISRPNLTFSTLTVSNMSPEDSSIYLCSVESGGSNTEAFFGQGTRLTVV.

The chain recombines TRBV5-1 with TRBJ2-7; D uncertain. Germline loops: CDR1 SGHRS, CDR2 YFSETQ. V was shortened by 0 bases and J by 3 bases, with 4 bases between the two germline ends. This CDR3 comprises 12 residues. The CDR3, as DNA: TGCGCCAGCAGCTTGGACGGCTACGAGCAGTACTTC. Translation gives CASSLDGYEQYF.

The gene calls are TRBV7-9 and TRBJ2-3; D is possibly TRBD1 (5 bases). The CDR3 consists of 14 residues. V was pared by 3 bases and J by 4 bases, with 11 bases between. The germline CDR1 and CDR2 sequences are SEHNR and FQNEAQ (reference sequence). CDR3 protein: CASSLKQGSDTQYF. The CDR3 DNA sequence: TGTGCCAGCAGCTTGAAGCAGGGCTCAGATACGCAGTATTTT.

CDR3 in DNA: TGTGCCAGTATCAGCCGGGACAGAAATGGCTACACCTTC. Protein product: CASISRDRNGYTF. The chain couples TRBV19 to TRBJ1-2, with 7 bases matching TRBD1. J lost 6 bases, V lost 7 bases, and 8 bases had no gene match. Germline values: CDR1 LNHDA, CDR2 SQIVND (reference sequence). CDR3 length equals 13 residues.

The chain combines TRBV7-9 with TRBJ2-1; 7 positions match TRBD2. CDR3 length: 16 residues. CDR1 and CDR2 (germline): SEHNR, FQNEAQ (reference sequence). V was pared by 0 bases and J by 8 bases, with 10 bases of the junction left unmatched. The CDR3 loop is CASSLARVLASDEQFF. The CDR3 DNA follows: TGTGCCAGCAGCTTAGCGCGTGTACTAGCGAGTGATGAGCAGTTCTTC.

This clone was observed a single time. This rearrangement joins TRBV24-1 to TRBJ1-2, with unresolved D. Trimming removed 4 bases from V and 3 bases from J, with 17 bases in between. The germline gives CDR1 KGHDR, CDR2 SFDVKD. The CDR3 covers 16 residues. CDR3 in DNA: TGTGCCACCAGTGACCCCTCCCCGAACGGAGACTATGGCTACACCTTC. Its protein is CATSDPSPNGDYGYTF.

This rearrangement joins TRBV28 to TRBJ1-5, with a tentative D call TRBD1 (5 bases). CDR3 size: 14 residues. The V gene lost 8 bases and the J gene lost 6 bases, with 17 bases spanning the gap. The germline gives CDR1 MDHEN, CDR2 SYDVKM. In DNA form, the CDR3 reads TGTGCCAGCCGTCTTAGCGCAGGGTTTCAGCCCCAGCATTTT. Its translation: CASRLSAGFQPQHF. Combining the CDR3 with reference TRBV28 and TRBJ1-5 gives the whole variable domain DVKVTQSSRYLVKRTGEKVFLECVQDMDHENMFWYRQDPGLGLRLIYFSYDVKMKEKGDIPEGYSVSREKKERFSLILESASTNQTSMYLCASRLSAGFQPQHFGDGTRLSIL.

The chain joins TRBV2 to TRBJ2-7, with a weak D call TRBD1 (5 bases). Germline V gene data show CDR1 as SNHLY and CDR2 as FYNNEI. CDR3 length equals 14 residues. Trimming stripped 2 bases from V and 0 bases from J, with 8 bases between. Here the CDR3 reads CASSEPGFSYEQYF. In DNA, the CDR3 is TGTGCCAGCAGTGAACCAGGGTTCTCCTACGAGCAGTACTTC.

The chain has TRBV5-1 and TRBJ2-5; TRBD1 matches 7 bases. V trimming: 1 base; J trimming: 4 bases; junction bases outside the gene matches: 1. CDR3 length equals 13 residues. The germline CDR1 and CDR2 sequences are SGHRS and YFSETQ. CDR3 coding DNA: TGCGCCAGCAGCTTGAACAGGGGAGAGACCCAGTACTTC. Protein sequence: CASSLNRGETQYF.

V and J are TRBV6-5 and TRBJ1-6, with 9 nucleotides matching TRBD1. The CDR3 covers 15 residues. The ends lost 7 bases at V and 9 bases at J; junction bases unmatched: 10. CDR1 is MNHEY, CDR2 SVGAGI, per germline. DNA for the CDR3: TGTGCCAGCACACGACAGGGGGTTATGGGTTCACCCCTCCACTTT. This codes for CASTRQGVMGSPLHF.

The chain employs TRBV5-6 and TRBJ2-7; tentatively, D is TRBD1 (6 bases). Germline CDR1 and CDR2: SGHDT and YYEEEE. The CDR3 has 18 residues. Between the trimmed V and J ends, which lost 2 bases and 3 bases, there was a span of 24 bases. The CDR3, as DNA: TGTGCCAGCAGCTTTTCCCCATTTGGGTTTGGGGGCGACTACGAGCAGTACTTC. Amino acids: CASSFSPFGFGGDYEQYF.

The chain uses TRBV20-1 and TRBJ1-1, with unresolved D. V lost 3 bases, J lost 1 base, and 6 bases lay in between. This CDR3 has 12 amino acids. The germline CDR1 and CDR2 sequences are DFQATT and SNEGSKA (reference sequence). CDR3 in amino acids: CSASSPNTEAFF. CDR3 in DNA: TGCAGTGCTAGTTCCCCGAACACTGAAGCTTTCTTT.

The rearrangement links TRBV2 to TRBJ1-1, with a weak D call TRBD1 (6 bases). The CDR3 has 13 amino acids. Trimming cost V 5 bases and J 3 bases, with 10 bases left between them. Per germline, CDR1 SNHLY and CDR2 FYNNEI. CDR3 DNA sequence: TGTGCCAGCAGTAAGGACAGCTACACTGAAGCTTTCTTT. It is translated as CASSKDSYTEAFF.

V gene TRBV2 combines with J gene TRBJ2-1; TRBD1 matches at 8 bases. After removal of 6 bases from V and 5 bases from J, the junction contained 0 bases not matched to a gene. The CDR3 is made up of 12 amino acids. The V gene's germline CDR1 is SNHLY and CDR2 FYNNEI. The CDR3 is CASRGQDNEQFF. The CDR3 DNA follows: TGTGCCAGCAGGGGACAGGACAATGAGCAGTTCTTC.

V gene TRBV9 combines with J gene TRBJ2-7; 8 bases are a match to TRBD1. The CDR3 totals 14 residues. Unmatched junction bases numbered 1, after V lost 0 bases and J lost 2 bases. Germline lookup yields CDR1 SGDLS and CDR2 YYNGEE. The CDR3: CASSVGDRTYEQYF. The CDR3 DNA reads TGTGCCAGCAGCGTAGGGGACAGGACCTACGAGCAGTACTTC. Drawing the rest from reference TRBV9 and TRBJ2-7, the complete variable domain is DSGVTQTPKHLITATGQRVTLRCSPRSGDLSVYWYQQSLDQGLQFLIQYYNGEERAKGNILERFSAQQFPDLHSELNLSSLELGDSALYFCASSVGDRTYEQYFGPGTRLTVT.